This record concerns one T cell receptor beta chain sequence. The entry originates in a study of PD-1 blockade in mismatch repair-deficient tumors. Measured with immunoSEQ multiplex PCR; TCRdb has only the in-frame clones, and not every one. Of some 48,000 clones listed, 81% are singletons. Trimming removed 8 bases at V and 6 bases at J, with 19 bases between. The germline gives CDR1 SGHVS, CDR2 FQNEAQ. The CDR3 spans 15 residues. The source is an adult with mismatch repair-deficient cancer. Material: peripheral blood, obtained roughly 21 weeks after starting pembrolizumab. This rearrangement joins TRBV7-8 to TRBJ2-2; maybe TRBD2 (7 bases). The CDR3 region has the DNA TGTGCCAGCTCTCTAAGGGGGGGGCAACCCGGGGAGCTGTTTTTT. It translates to CASSLRGGQPGELFF.